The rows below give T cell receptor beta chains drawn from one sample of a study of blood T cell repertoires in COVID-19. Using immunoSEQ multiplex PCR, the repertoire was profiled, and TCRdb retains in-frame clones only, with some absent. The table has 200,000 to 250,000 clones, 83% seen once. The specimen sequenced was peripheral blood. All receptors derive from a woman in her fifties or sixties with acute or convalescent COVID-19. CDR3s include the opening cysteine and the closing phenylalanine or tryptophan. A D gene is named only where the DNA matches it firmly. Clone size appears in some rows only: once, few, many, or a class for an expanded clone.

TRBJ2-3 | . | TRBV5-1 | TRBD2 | TGCGCCAGCAGCTTACCCGGGACTAGCGGGAGAGTGCAGTATTTT | CASSLPGTSGRVQYF
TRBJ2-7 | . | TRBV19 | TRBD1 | TGTGCCAGTAGTATCCGGGGACAGGGGCCCGAGCAGTACTTC | CASSIRGQGPEQYF
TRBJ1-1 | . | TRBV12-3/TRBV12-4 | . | TGTGCCAGCAGTTTCGATAGGAACACTGAAGCTTTCTTT | CASSFDRNTEAFF
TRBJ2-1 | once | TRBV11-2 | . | TGTGCCAGCAGCTTAGCGGGGGGCCCTAATGAGCAGTTCTTC | CASSLAGGPNEQFF
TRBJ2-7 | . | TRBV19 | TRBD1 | TGTGCCAGTAGTGCCCAGGACAGGGCCTACGAGCAGTACTTC | CASSAQDRAYEQYF
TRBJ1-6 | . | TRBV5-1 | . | TGCGCCAGCAGCTCCGAGACAGCAAATTCACCCCTCCACTTT | CASSSETANSPLHF
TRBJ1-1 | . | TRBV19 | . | TGTGCCAGTAGTTTAGACAGGCTAACCTCTGAAGCTTTCTTT | CASSLDRLTSEAFF
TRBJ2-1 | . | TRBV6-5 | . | TGTGCCAGCACAGGCCTACGGGGCAATGAGCAGTTCTTC | CASTGLRGNEQFF
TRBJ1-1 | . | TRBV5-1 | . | TGCGCCAGCAGCTTGGGGGCCAGGGTAGGGACTGAAGCTTTCTTT | CASSLGARVGTEAFF
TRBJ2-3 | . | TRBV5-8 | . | TGTGCCAGCAGCTTCGGTTCGCGGGGCGCAGATACGCAGTATTTT | CASSFGSRGADTQYF
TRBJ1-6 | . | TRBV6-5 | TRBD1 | TGTGCCAGCAGCCTCACAGGGGGCAATTCACCCCTCCACTTT | CASSLTGGNSPLHF
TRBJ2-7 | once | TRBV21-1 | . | TGTGCCAGCAGCAGCAGGGGGCTCCCGATATACGAGCAGTACTTC | CASSSRGLPIYEQYF
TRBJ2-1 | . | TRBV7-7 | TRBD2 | TGTGCCAGCAGCCCTATAGCGGGTTCCTACAATGAGCAGTTCTTC | CASSPIAGSYNEQFF
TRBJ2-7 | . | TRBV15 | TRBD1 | TGTGCCACCAGCAGAGATAAGGGACAGGGTTTCTACGAGCAGTACTTC | CATSRDKGQGFYEQYF
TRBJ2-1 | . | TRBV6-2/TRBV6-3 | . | TGTGCCAGCAGTACCTCAGTCACCTACAATGAGCAGTTCTTC | CASSTSVTYNEQFF
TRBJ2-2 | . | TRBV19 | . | TGTGCCAGTAGTATCGAGGAGGCCAGCGAGACCGGGGAGCTGTTTTTT | CASSIEEASETGELFF
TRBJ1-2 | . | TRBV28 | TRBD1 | TGTGCCAGCAGTTCACGGGACAGGGGGCCCTATGGCTACACCTTC | CASSSRDRGPYGYTF
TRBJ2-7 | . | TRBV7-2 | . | TGTGCCAGCAGCACTCAACTTTACGAGCAGTACTTC | CASSTQLYEQYF
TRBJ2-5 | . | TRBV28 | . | TGTGCCAGCAGTTTAGCGACTCCTTGGGAGACCCAGTACTTC | CASSLATPWETQYF
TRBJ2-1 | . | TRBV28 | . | TGTGCCAGCTACGCCGGGACTGGCTACAATGAGCAGTTCTTC | CASYAGTGYNEQFF
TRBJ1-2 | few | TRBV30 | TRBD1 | TGTGCCTGGACAAAAACAGGGGACGGCTATGGCTACACCTTC | CAWTKTGDGYGYTF
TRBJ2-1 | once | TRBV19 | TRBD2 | TGTGCCTCCGGACTAGCGGTGGGAAATGAGCAGTTCTTC | CASGLAVGNEQFF